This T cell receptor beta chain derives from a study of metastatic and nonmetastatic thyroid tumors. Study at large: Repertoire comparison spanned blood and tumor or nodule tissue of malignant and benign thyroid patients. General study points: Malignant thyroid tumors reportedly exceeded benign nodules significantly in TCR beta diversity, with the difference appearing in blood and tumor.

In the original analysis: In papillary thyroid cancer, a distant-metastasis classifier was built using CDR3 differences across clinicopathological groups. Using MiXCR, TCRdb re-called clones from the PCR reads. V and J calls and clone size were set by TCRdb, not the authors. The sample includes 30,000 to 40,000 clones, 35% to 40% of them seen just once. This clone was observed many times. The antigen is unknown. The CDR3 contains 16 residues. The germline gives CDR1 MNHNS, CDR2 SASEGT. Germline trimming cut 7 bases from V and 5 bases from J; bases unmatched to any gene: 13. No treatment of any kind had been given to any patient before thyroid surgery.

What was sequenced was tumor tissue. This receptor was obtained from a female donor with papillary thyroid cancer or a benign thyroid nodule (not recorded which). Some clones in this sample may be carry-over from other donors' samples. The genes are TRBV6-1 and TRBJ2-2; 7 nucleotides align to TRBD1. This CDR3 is CASTPLQGRKTGELFF. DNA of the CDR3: TGTGCCAGCACCCCACTACAGGGGAGAAAGACCGGGGAGCTGTTTTTT.